The 29 T cell receptor beta chains in this list originate from one sample, sequenced in a study of brain T cells in children with intractable seizures. Time point of the sample: blood from clinic visit 5 months post-surgery; TSC patient then seizure free. The data were produced by immunoSEQ multiplex PCR, yet TCRdb's version contains in-frame clones alone and is incomplete. The sample consists of 340,000 or so clones, 85% to 95% of them appearing once. This specimen consisted of peripheral blood, obtained more than 4 months after surgery. These receptors all come from a boy in the first two years of life with tuberous sclerosis and intractable seizures.

The chain employs TRBV7-3 and TRBJ2-6; 10 positions match TRBD2. Germline V lookup: CDR1 SGHTA, CDR2 FQGTGA. V trimming: 5 bases; J trimming: 0 bases; junction bases outside the gene matches: 4. This CDR3 comprises 17 residues. This CDR3 reads CASSRAGGPSGANVLTF. The CDR3 coding sequence is TGTGCCAGCAGCCGAGCGGGGGGGCCCTCTGGGGCCAACGTCCTGACTTTC.

The table lists this clone with a few counts. The chain links TRBV27 to TRBJ1-5, with D possibly matching TRBD1 (5 bases). CDR1 and CDR2 from the germline V gene are MNHEY and SMNVEV (reference sequence). V lost 3 bases and J 5 bases, leaving 11 bases between the germline ends. The CDR3 is 14 amino acids. CDR3: CASSLNGAHQPQHF. Written as DNA, the CDR3 is TGTGCCAGCAGTTTGAACGGGGCCCATCAGCCCCAGCATTTT.

This clone appeared a single time. The rearrangement joins TRBV27 to TRBJ2-7; 11 positions match TRBD1. Trimming at V came to 4 bases and at J to 2 bases, leaving 1 base not matched to a gene. This CDR3 has 14 amino acids. In germline, CDR1 is MNHEY, CDR2 SMNVEV (reference sequence). The CDR3 DNA is TGTGCCAGCAGTTGGACAGGGGGCGCCTACGAGCAGTACTTC. Translating gives CASSWTGGAYEQYF.

The V call is TRBV5-1, the J call TRBJ1-6, with 9 nucleotides matching TRBD1. Germline CDR1 is SGHRS and CDR2 is YFSETQ. The CDR3 is made up of 18 amino acids. The V gene end was trimmed by 0 bases and the J gene end by 7 bases; junction bases not matched to a gene: 11. The CDR3: CASSLAGTGKLGNSPLHF. DNA for the CDR3: TGCGCCAGCAGCTTGGCCGGGACAGGGAAGTTGGGGAATTCACCCCTCCACTTT.

In its sample, this clone was seen a few times. The chain is built from TRBV7-9 and TRBJ1-6; tentatively, D is TRBD1 (6 bases). The CDR3 spans 13 residues. Germline CDR1 and CDR2: SEHNR and FQNEAQ (reference sequence). The V and J ends lost 4 bases and 9 bases respectively, with 10 bases between them. The DNA of the CDR3 is TGTGCCAGCAGCTCCGTAGGGGGTTCACCCCTCCACTTT. This gives the protein CASSSVGGSPLHF.

V and J are TRBV13 and TRBJ2-7, with D possibly being TRBD1 (6 bases). The CDR3 totals 11 residues. V was pared by 6 bases and J by 4 bases, with 7 bases between. The germline gives CDR1 PRHDT, CDR2 FYEKMQ (reference sequence). The CDR3 DNA reads TGTGCCAGCAGTAGGGGGTACGAGCAGTACTTC. Translating gives CASSRGYEQYF.

J is TRBJ1-2 and V is TRBV5-6; no clear D gene. From germline, CDR1 is SGHDT and CDR2 YYEEEE. Trimming cost V 5 bases and J 1 base, with 3 bases left between them. This CDR3 region has 11 residues. CDR3 amino acids: CASSNNYGYTF. The CDR3 bases are TGTGCCAGCAGTAATAACTATGGCTACACCTTC.

This clone was found a few times. The chain uses TRBV27 and TRBJ1-5; D is unresolved. Trimming took 8 bases from V and 9 from J, leaving 20 bases between them. From germline, CDR1 is MNHEY and CDR2 SMNVEV (reference sequence). The CDR3 has 14 residues. CDR3 coding DNA: TGTGCCAGCGGGCCCCAAATCGAATCGTCGCCCCAGCATTTT. Its protein is CASGPQIESSPQHF.

The V gene is TRBV6-6, the J gene TRBJ2-5, with D perhaps TRBD1 (7 bases). V gave up 5 bases and J gave up 5 bases, with 15 bases separating them. Germline V gene data show CDR1 as MNHNY and CDR2 as SVGAGI (reference sequence). The CDR3 consists of 14 residues. CDR3 in amino acids: CASSADRAGETQYF. The CDR3 bases are TGTGCCAGCAGTGCCGACAGGGCGGGGGAGACCCAGTACTTC.

Concerning this clone: At one end, the junction sequence differs from germline, possibly due to a read error. The J gene is TRBJ1-4, the V gene TRBV2; tentative D call: TRBD1 (6 bases). This CDR3 has 14 amino acids. The germline gives CDR1 SNHLY, CDR2 FYNNEI. For the CDR3, the DNA is TGTGCCAGCAGGGAAGATCGGACAGCAACTAAACTGTTTTTT. It codes for CASREDRTATKLFF. The full variable domain, with the rest looked up from reference TRBV2 and TRBJ1-4, is EPEVTQTPSHQVTQMGQEVILRCVPISNHLYFYWYRQILGQKVEFLVSFYNNEISEKSEIFDDQFSVERPDGSNFTLKIRSTKLEDSAMYFCASREDRTATKLFFGSGTQLSVL.

The chain joins TRBV2 to TRBJ2-4; perhaps TRBD1 as D (6 bases). Trimming removed 3 bases at V and 15 bases at J, with 15 bases between. This CDR3 is built from 12 residues. Per the germline V gene, CDR1 is SNHLY and CDR2 is FYNNEI. The CDR3 nucleotides read TGTGCCAGCAGTGATATTCAGGGGCTACCGTACTTC. This sequence encodes CASSDIQGLPYF.

This clone occurred once. The chain uses TRBV10-1 and TRBJ2-3, with 9 bases identical to TRBD2. The CDR3 covers 16 residues. J gave up 5 bases and V 6 bases, and 12 bases lay outside the gene matches. Germline V gene lookup returns CDR1 WNHNN and CDR2 SYGVQD (reference sequence). In DNA form, the CDR3 reads TGCGCCAGCAGCCCCGTTAGCGGGAGATTGCTAGATACGCAGTATTTT. It yields the protein CASSPVSGRLLDTQYF.

This chain uses TRBV11-1 with TRBJ2-7, with 10 positions matching TRBD2. Per germline, CDR1 SGHAT and CDR2 FQDESV (reference sequence). V was clipped by 5 bases and J by 4 bases; unmatched bases: 11. This CDR3 region has 16 residues. CDR3 coding DNA: TGTGCCAGCAGCGAGAGGAGAGCGGGGGGGCTTTACGAGCAGTACTTC. Amino acid sequence: CASSERRAGGLYEQYF. Supplemented by reference TRBV11-1 and TRBJ2-7, the full variable domain reads EAEVAQSPRYKITEKSQAVAFWCDPISGHATLYWYRQILGQGPELLVQFQDESVVDDSQLPKDRFSAERLKGVDSTLKIQPAELGDSAMYLCASSERRAGGLYEQYFGPGTRLTVT.

DNA for the CDR3: TGTGCCAGCAGCCCGTCCGGGACAGGGCGCGGCAGCAATCAGCCCCAGCATTTT. Its protein is CASSPSGTGRGSNQPQHF. The rearrangement uses TRBV5-6 and TRBJ1-5; 9 bases line up with TRBD1. Unmatched junction bases numbered 12, after V lost 4 bases and J lost 1 base. This CDR3 is 18 amino acids long. Germline loops: CDR1 SGHDT, CDR2 YYEEEE.

V gene TRBV7-9 combines with J gene TRBJ2-3; 9 bases line up with TRBD2. V was clipped by 4 bases and J by 4 bases; unmatched bases: 15. The germline gives CDR1 SEHNR, CDR2 FQNEAQ (reference sequence). This CDR3 spans 18 amino acids. For the CDR3, the DNA is TGTGCCAGCAGCTCCCCTCAAGATAGCGGGAGTGGTTCAGATACGCAGTATTTT. Its protein is CASSSPQDSGSGSDTQYF.

The CDR3, as DNA: TGTGCCAGCAGTTACTCTACAGGGGAAGCTTTCTTT. Translated, it gives CASSYSTGEAFF. The chain carries TRBV6-5 and TRBJ1-1, with D tentatively TRBD1 (6 bases). The CDR3 has 12 amino acids. CDR1 MNHEY and CDR2 SVGAGI come from the germline V gene. Deletions cut 0 bases from V and 8 bases from J, with 7 bases between.

The sample holds one count of this clone. The rearrangement links TRBV28 to TRBJ2-3; D assignment may be TRBD1 or TRBD2 (5 bases each). From germline, CDR1 is MDHEN and CDR2 SYDVKM. This CDR3 has 14 amino acids. V was cut by 9 bases and J by 1 base, with 14 bases left in between. As DNA, the CDR3 is TGTGCCAGTACAAAGATGGGGGGCACAGATACGCAGTATTTT. Its translation: CASTKMGGTDTQYF.

This chain connects TRBV11-2 to TRBJ2-7; D gene uncertain. Germline lookup yields CDR1 SGHAT and CDR2 FQNNGV. V was cut by 0 bases and J by 4 bases, with 4 bases left in between. CDR3 length: 12 amino acids. CDR3 DNA sequence: TGTGCCAGCAGCTTAGAGATTTACGAGCAGTACTTC. Its protein is CASSLEIYEQYF.

The chain combines TRBV5-1 with TRBJ2-7; possibly TRBD2 for D (6 bases). The CDR3 length is 15 residues. With 4 bases removed from V and 5 bases from J, the gap between germline ends came to 19 bases. CDR1 SGHRS and CDR2 YFSETQ come from the germline V gene. The CDR3 sequence: CASSTGTGDRNEQYF. In DNA form, the CDR3 reads TGCGCCAGCAGCACCGGGACTGGGGATCGGAACGAGCAGTACTTC.

The V gene is TRBV30, the J gene TRBJ2-3, with TRBD2 matching over 12 bases. Unmatched junction bases numbered 3, after V lost 3 bases and J lost 5 bases. The length of the CDR3 is 14 residues. Germline V CDR1 and CDR2: GTSNPN, SVGIG (reference sequence). The DNA for the CDR3 is TGTGCCTGGAGGAGGGGACTAGCGGGAGATACGCAGTATTTT. It yields the protein CAWRRGLAGDTQYF.

This clone was seen once. The V and J genes are TRBV6-6 and TRBJ2-5; 9 bases map to TRBD1. V lost 4 bases, J lost 5 bases, and 8 bases stayed unmatched. This CDR3 spans 15 amino acids. Germline values: CDR1 MNHNY, CDR2 SVGAGI (reference sequence). The CDR3 DNA reads as TGTGCCAGCAGTTCTCAGGACAGGGGTTGGGAGACCCAGTACTTC. This codes for CASSSQDRGWETQYF.

The chain combines TRBV6-4 with TRBJ2-7, with 8 nucleotides matching TRBD1. CDR3 length: 15 residues. J was trimmed by 3 bases and V by 0 bases; bases with no gene match: 4. Germline CDR1 MRHNA, CDR2 SNTAGT. The CDR3 DNA is TGTGCCAGCAGTGACTCGAGACAGGGGATCTACGAGCAGTACTTC. It codes for CASSDSRQGIYEQYF.

This chain joins TRBV9 and TRBJ1-1; 7 bases are shared with TRBD1. Germline values: CDR1 SGDLS, CDR2 YYNGEE. CDR3 length: 16 residues. With 3 bases clipped from V and 0 bases from J, the junction kept 8 bases outside the gene matches. The CDR3 is CASSEWTGTVNTEAFF. The CDR3 DNA is TGTGCCAGCAGCGAATGGACAGGAACAGTGAACACTGAAGCTTTCTTT.

V and J are TRBV11-2 and TRBJ2-3; 7 bases are shared with TRBD2. This CDR3 is built from 15 residues. V trimming: 5 bases; J trimming: 1 base; junction bases outside the gene matches: 6. CDR1 is SGHAT and CDR2 is FQNNGV in the germline V gene. The DNA of the CDR3 is TGTGCCAGCAGCCAGGGAGGGTTCGGCACAGATACGCAGTATTTT. This codes for CASSQGGFGTDTQYF.

The chain links TRBV6-5 to TRBJ1-3; 7 bases are shared with TRBD1. The CDR3 extends over 16 amino acids. After removal of 2 bases from V and 0 bases from J, the junction contained 4 bases not matched to a gene. Germline CDR1 is MNHEY and CDR2 is SVGAGI. The CDR3 here is CASSYTSGGSGNTIYF. In DNA form, the CDR3 reads TGTGCCAGCAGTTACACTTCAGGGGGCTCTGGAAACACCATATATTTT.

The gene calls are TRBV6-4 and TRBJ1-1; D is perhaps TRBD1 (5 bases). CDR1 and CDR2 from the germline V gene are MRHNA and SNTAGT. The CDR3 is made up of 16 amino acids. Between the trimmed V and J ends, which lost 7 bases and 0 bases, there was a span of 18 bases. The CDR3, as DNA: TGTGCCAGCATAAACGACAGTAAGAGCATGAACACTGAAGCTTTCTTT. Translation: CASINDSKSMNTEAFF.

The V call is TRBV10-3, the J call TRBJ1-2, with 8 bases aligning to TRBD1. The CDR3 is made up of 16 amino acids. V gave up 2 bases and J gave up 2 bases; unmatched junction bases: 7. Germline V gene sequence: CDR1 ENHRY, CDR2 SYGVKD. The CDR3 DNA follows: TGTGCCATCAGTGAGCCCGGACAGGGAGGAAACTATGGCTACACCTTC. Its translation is CAISEPGQGGNYGYTF.

This clone occurred once. V is TRBV10-1 and J is TRBJ2-3; D gene uncertain. Germline CDR1 reads WNHNN; CDR2 reads SYGVQD (reference sequence). V shed 7 bases and J shed 4 bases, with 15 bases lying between them. The CDR3 extends over 14 amino acids. DNA of the CDR3: TGCGCCAGCATGGAGTTGAAACACCCAGATACGCAGTATTTT. It codes for CASMELKHPDTQYF.

V usage is TRBV6-5 and J usage is TRBJ2-5, with TRBD1 identical over 8 bases. The CDR3 is 13 residues long. V shed 6 bases, J shed 5 bases, and the junction held 5 bases outside the gene matches. CDR1 MNHEY and CDR2 SVGAGI come from the germline V gene. The CDR3 DNA reads TGTGCCAGCAGAGGACAGGGCTTGGAGACCCAGTACTTC. This translates into CASRGQGLETQYF.